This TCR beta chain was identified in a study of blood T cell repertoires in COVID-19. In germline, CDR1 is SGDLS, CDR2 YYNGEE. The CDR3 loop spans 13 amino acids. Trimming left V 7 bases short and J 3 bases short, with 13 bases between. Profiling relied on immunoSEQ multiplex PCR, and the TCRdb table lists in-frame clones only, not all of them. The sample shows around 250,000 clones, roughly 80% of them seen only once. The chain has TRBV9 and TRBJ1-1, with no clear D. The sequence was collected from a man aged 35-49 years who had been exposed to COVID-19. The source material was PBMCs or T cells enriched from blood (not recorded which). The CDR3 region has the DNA TGTGCCAGCGGCGCCTTGAGGGACACTGAAGCTTTCTTT. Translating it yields CASGALRDTEAFF.